Listed here are 23 T cell receptor beta chains from one sample, sequenced in a study of Ad26.COV2.S vaccination and SARS-CoV-2 variants (dated by TCRdb to the early 2020s). The treatment or condition label, as the study defines it: around 19 received Ad26.COV2.S at low or high dose, single or two shots; 5 received placebo; per-sample allocation not given. For vaccine and placebo recipients, the sequenced repertoires came from samples collected on day 63 after the first injection. The receptor library was made with the immunoSEQ multiplex PCR assay. TCRdb carries this immuneACCESS record with in-frame sequences only. Its versions omit some clonotypes, under half of them owing to an unresolved V gene in the studies checked, with the rest unexplained. This sample comprises over 200,000 clones, approximately 88% of them detected only once. The ten largest clones capture around 10% of the sample. The specimen was peripheral blood, collected in a trial of Ad26.COV2.S vaccine versus placebo. Source of these receptors: a person aged 18 to 59 who received the Ad26.COV2.S COVID-19 vaccine or a placebo.

The chain combines TRBV9 with TRBJ2-1; 9 bases are shared with TRBD1. Trimming removed 3 bases from V and 7 bases from J; junction bases left unmatched: 5. The germline gives CDR1 SGDLS, CDR2 YYNGEE. The CDR3 is 14 residues long. In DNA form, the CDR3 reads TGTGCCAGCAGCGCTGACAGGGGGATAAATGAGCAGTTCTTC. Its protein is CASSADRGINEQFF.

The chain uses TRBV30 and TRBJ2-1, with D perhaps given as TRBD1 or TRBD2 (5 bases each). The CDR3 consists of 12 residues. The germline gives CDR1 GTSNPN, CDR2 SVGIG (reference sequence). V was trimmed by 3 bases and J by 7 bases, leaving 10 bases between them. DNA of the CDR3: TGTGCCTGGAGCGGGACGGCAAATGAGCAGTTCTTC. Translated: CAWSGTANEQFF.

J is TRBJ1-2 and V is TRBV19, with 9 positions matching TRBD1. The germline gives CDR1 LNHDA, CDR2 SQIVND (reference sequence). This CDR3 is built from 17 residues. The trim removed 5 bases at V and 2 bases at J, leaving 12 bases unmatched. The CDR3 loop reads CASSSPIDRGRNYGYTF. The DNA of the CDR3 is TGTGCCAGTAGTTCACCCATTGACAGGGGGAGAAACTATGGCTACACCTTC.

This clone appeared a single time. The V gene is TRBV9, the J gene TRBJ2-1; 7 bases match TRBD1. This CDR3 is 15 amino acids long. The germline CDR1 and CDR2 sequences are SGDLS and YYNGEE. With V trimmed by 4 bases and J by 0 bases, 4 bases remained unmatched. The CDR3 loop is CASSPGTVSYNEQFF. CDR3 DNA sequence: TGTGCCAGCAGCCCGGGGACAGTCTCCTACAATGAGCAGTTCTTC.

Here the CDR3 reads CSVLHRVDSGANVLTF. CDR3 DNA sequence: TGCAGCGTTCTCCACCGGGTCGACTCTGGGGCCAACGTCCTGACTTTC. The J gene is TRBJ2-6, the V gene TRBV29-1; D not certain. The V gene lost 5 bases and the J gene lost 0 bases, with 14 bases spanning the gap. CDR1 is SQVTM and CDR2 is ANQGSEA in the germline V gene. The CDR3 runs 16 residues.

This clone was seen more than once but under ten times. This chain links TRBV29-1 with TRBJ1-2; TRBD1 is a possible D gene (5 bases). Germline lookup yields CDR1 SQVTM and CDR2 ANQGSEA. The ends were cut back, 6 bases at V and 6 bases at J, with 17 bases in the middle. CDR3 length equals 13 residues. The DNA for the CDR3 is TGCAGCGTGGTTTTGCAGGGAGTTGATGGCTACACCTTC. It yields the protein CSVVLQGVDGYTF.

The genes are TRBV12-5 and TRBJ1-1, with a tentative D call TRBD1 (6 bases). The CDR3 totals 19 residues. Germline values: CDR1 LGHNT, CDR2 FRNRAP. V gave up 7 bases and J gave up 2 bases, with 29 bases separating them. In DNA, the CDR3 is TGTGCTAGTGAGGGGGTGATTTCGGTTCTTCTCCCATCCAACACTGAAGCTTTCTTT. Its translation is CASEGVISVLLPSNTEAFF.

This chain links TRBV28 with TRBJ1-6; possible D gene TRBD1, 6 bases. Germline CDR1 reads MDHEN; CDR2 reads SYDVKM. V lost 10 bases to trimming and J lost 6 bases, with 13 bases between them. The CDR3 covers 13 residues. The CDR3 DNA reads TGTGCCATAATGGGACACAGTAATTCACCCCTCCACTTT. Its protein is CAIMGHSNSPLHF.

The chain joins TRBV5-1 to TRBJ1-1, with TRBD1 matching over 12 bases. The CDR3 contains 15 residues. V dropped 4 bases and J dropped 3; count of bases not matched to a gene: 4. From germline, CDR1 is SGHRS and CDR2 YFSETQ. CDR3 region: CASSGGQGAYTEAFF. Written as DNA, the CDR3 is TGCGCCAGCAGCGGGGGACAGGGGGCGTACACTGAAGCTTTCTTT.

This chain uses TRBV4-2 with TRBJ2-7; D not certain. With 2 bases removed from V and 2 bases from J, the gap between germline ends came to 10 bases. Germline lookup yields CDR1 LGHNA and CDR2 YNFKEQ. This CDR3 has 14 amino acids. CDR3 in amino acids: CASSQKGSTYEQYF. CDR3 DNA sequence: TGTGCCAGCAGCCAAAAAGGGTCTACCTACGAGCAGTACTTC.

The rearrangement joins TRBV7-8 to TRBJ2-1; TRBD2 aligns across 9 bases. The germline CDR1 and CDR2 sequences are SGHVS and FQNEAQ. The CDR3 loop spans 15 amino acids. With 1 base clipped from V and 7 bases from J, the junction kept 5 bases outside the gene matches. The CDR3 reads CASSLGASGVNEQFF. The DNA for the CDR3 is TGTGCCAGCAGCTTAGGGGCTAGCGGGGTGAATGAGCAGTTCTTC. The whole variable domain, filled in from reference TRBV7-8 and TRBJ2-1, reads GAGVSQSPRYKVAKRGQDVALRCDPISGHVSLFWYQQALGQGPEFLTYFQNEAQLDKSGLPSDRFFAERPEGSVSTLKIQRTQQEDSAVYLCASSLGASGVNEQFFGPGTRLTVL.

CDR3 bases: TGTGCCAGCAGCCTAGGGCCTATTAGCACAGATACGCAGTATTTT. Amino acid sequence: CASSLGPISTDTQYF. This chain joins TRBV2 and TRBJ2-3; D unresolved. This CDR3 region has 15 residues. The V end was cut by 6 bases, the J end by 0 bases, with 13 bases between. Germline CDR1 reads SNHLY; CDR2 reads FYNNEI.

The rearrangement joins TRBV7-2 to TRBJ1-1; no clear D gene. Looked up from germline, CDR1 is SGHTA and CDR2 is FQGNSA. The CDR3 is made up of 13 amino acids. Trimming left V 7 bases short and J 0 bases short, with 9 bases between. The CDR3 nucleotides read TGTGCCAGCAACGATCGGGTGAACACTGAAGCTTTCTTT. This codes for CASNDRVNTEAFF.

This sequence joins TRBV19 and TRBJ1-1; TRBD1 is a possible D gene (5 bases). The germline V and J ends were trimmed by 3 bases and 6 bases, with 11 bases remaining between them. There are 13 residues in the CDR3. From germline, CDR1 is LNHDA and CDR2 SQIVND (reference sequence). CDR3 bases: TGTGCCAGTAGTATTTATCGAGGGGCTGAAGCTTTCTTT. It is translated as CASSIYRGAEAFF.

The J gene is TRBJ1-4, the V gene TRBV2; D not certain. The germline V gene has CDR1 SNHLY and CDR2 FYNNEI. This CDR3 has 15 residues. The V end was cut by 7 bases, the J end by 1 base, with 13 bases between. CDR3 protein: CASMRVRVTNEKLFF. The CDR3 nucleotides read TGTGCCAGCATGCGGGTTAGGGTAACTAATGAAAAACTGTTTTTT.

This clone was detected only a few times. V gene TRBV7-9 combines with J gene TRBJ2-5; no clear D gene. The CDR3 extends over 16 amino acids. Trimming pared 3 bases from V and 5 bases from J, leaving 19 bases between. CDR1 is SEHNR and CDR2 is FQNEAQ in the germline V gene (reference sequence). CDR3 DNA sequence: TGTGCCAGCAGCTTGGTACGGGCCCCCACGCGGGAGACCCAGTACTTC. This gives the protein CASSLVRAPTRETQYF.

DNA of the CDR3: TGTGCCAGTAGCCCGACAGGGAAAGGGAGCAATCAGCCCCAGCATTTT. It translates to CASSPTGKGSNQPQHF. The V call is TRBV19, the J call TRBJ1-5; 7 bases are shared with TRBD1. The trim removed 6 bases at V and 1 base at J, leaving 9 bases unmatched. In germline, CDR1 is LNHDA, CDR2 SQIVND (reference sequence). The CDR3 consists of 16 residues.

The V call is TRBV5-4, the J call TRBJ2-2, with D unclear. V shed 4 bases and J shed 6 bases, with 13 bases lying between them. Germline CDR1 is SGHNT and CDR2 is YYREEE (reference sequence). This CDR3 spans 14 amino acids. The CDR3 spells CASSPSGRPGELFF. CDR3 sequence (DNA): TGTGCCAGCAGCCCTTCCGGTAGGCCCGGGGAGCTGTTTTTT. Based on the CDR3 plus reference TRBV5-4 and TRBJ2-2, the full variable domain is ETGVTQSPTHLIKTRGQQVTLRCSSQSGHNTVSWYQQALGQGPQFIFQYYREEENGRGNFPPRFSGLQFPNYSSELNVNALELDDSALYLCASSPSGRPGELFFGEGSRLTVL.

This chain joins TRBV6-5 and TRBJ2-3; 9 bases are a match to TRBD2. Trimming cost V 2 bases and J 5 bases; bases outside gene matches: 8. The length of the CDR3 is 16 residues. The germline V gene encodes CDR1 MNHEY and CDR2 SVGAGI. The CDR3, as DNA: TGTGCCAGCAGTTACAGGGCGGGGGGGCTCTTAGATACGCAGTATTTT. This encodes CASSYRAGGLLDTQYF.

The rearrangement uses TRBV11-2 and TRBJ2-1; D gene uncertain. This CDR3 comprises 12 residues. Trimming shortened V by 1 base and J by 10 bases, and 8 bases separated the two germline ends. Germline V gene lookup returns CDR1 SGHAT and CDR2 FQNNGV. The CDR3 DNA follows: TGTGCCAGCAGCTTAGCCCTCGGGGAGCAGTTCTTC. This codes for CASSLALGEQFF. Supplemented by reference TRBV11-2 and TRBJ2-1, the full variable domain reads EAGVAQSPRYKIIEKRQSVAFWCNPISGHATLYWYQQILGQGPKLLIQFQNNGVVDDSQLPKDRFSAERLKGVDSTLKIQPAKLEDSAVYLCASSLALGEQFFGPGTRLTVL.

This clone is a singleton in its sample. CDR3 region: CASSQDRGVSYNEQFF. CDR3 DNA: TGTGCCAGCAGCCAAGATCGGGGAGTCAGCTACAATGAGCAGTTCTTC. V usage is TRBV3-1 (or the pseudogene TRBV3-2) and J usage is TRBJ2-1, with TRBD2 as a possible D gene (5 bases). Germline values: CDR1 LGHDT, CDR2 YNNKEL (reference sequence). The CDR3 covers 16 residues. V was pared by 0 bases and J by 3 bases, with 12 bases between.

This chain's CDR3 is CATSRDLRGRTNEQFF. Here the CDR3 DNA reads TGTGCCACCAGCAGAGATCTGCGGGGCAGGACCAATGAGCAGTTCTTC. The genes are TRBV15 and TRBJ2-1; the D gene is possibly TRBD2 (6 bases). V lost 0 bases and J 6 bases, leaving 15 bases between the germline ends. The CDR3 has 16 amino acids. The germline gives CDR1 LNHNV, CDR2 YYDKDF (reference sequence).

The chain is built from TRBV27 and TRBJ2-5, with D possibly matching TRBD2 (5 bases). In germline, CDR1 is MNHEY, CDR2 SMNVEV (reference sequence). CDR3 length: 18 residues. V was pared by 6 bases and J by 5 bases, with 28 bases between. This CDR3 reads CASSLTRGSARVVETQYF. DNA of the CDR3: TGTGCCAGCAGCCTCACACGGGGTAGCGCGCGGGTGGTTGAGACCCAGTACTTC.